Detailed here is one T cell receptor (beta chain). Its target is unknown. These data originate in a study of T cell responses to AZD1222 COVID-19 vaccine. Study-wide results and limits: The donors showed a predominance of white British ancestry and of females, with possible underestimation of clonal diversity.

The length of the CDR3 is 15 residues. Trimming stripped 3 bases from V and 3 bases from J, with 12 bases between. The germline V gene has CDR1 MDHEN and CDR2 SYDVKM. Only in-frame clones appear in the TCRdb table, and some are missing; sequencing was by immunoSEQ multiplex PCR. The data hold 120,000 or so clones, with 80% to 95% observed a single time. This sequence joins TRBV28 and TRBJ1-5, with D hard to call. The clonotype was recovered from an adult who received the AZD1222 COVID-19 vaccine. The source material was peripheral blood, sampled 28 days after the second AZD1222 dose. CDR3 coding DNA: TGTGCCAGCAGTTTGTATCAATGGATCAATCAGCCCCAGCATTTT. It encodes CASSLYQWINQPQHF.